Described below is a single T cell receptor beta chain sequence and its context. This clonotype was counted ten times or more. Its specific antigen is unknown. The record has no base qualities; no much larger clone is one base away. The TCR beta CDR3 regions were amplified from RNA transcripts. A first-round RT-PCR of the TCR CDR3 used the HTBI primer set with the Qiagen OneStep RT-PCR kit. A second multiplex PCR round built the libraries, followed by size selection and purification. The libraries were sequenced on an Illumina HiSeq2000 using paired-end 100 bp reads. Turning to the authors' computational methods: Raw data were processed with SOAPnuke, discarding reads with adapters, uncalled bases, mean Phred below 15, or no exact constant-primer or identifier match. COPE v1.2.5 was used to merge high-quality paired reads, and clonotypes were defined as unique nucleotide sequences. MiTCR v1.1 was used to align the clonotypes against IMGT TRBV, TRBD and TRBJ reference segments. The analysis was restricted to V-J combinations with a frequency above 0.0001, which together covered 99.2% of the repertoires. The TCS score was defined as the ratio of F50 (clonal expansion) to E x V (chaos), calculated using BLOSUM62-based TCRdist between CDR3 peptides within each V-J. Welch's t-statistics and random forest reduced around 550 V-J features to around 14, which were used in a naive Bayes classifier (R e1071). TCRdb reanalyzed the raw reads on its own, using fastp at Q25 for trimming and MiXCR for clone calling, and kept in-frame beta chains. Rows are unified per CDR3 protein, each entry keeping the most common DNA and genes. None of the V and J calls come from the authors' own analysis; TCRdb made them. The sample table holds about 350,000 distinct CDR3 sequences, of which roughly 18% were seen once. The ten largest account for around 15% of the sample.

Ophthalmopathy patients had moderately to severely active disease, with a Clinical Activity Score of 3 or more, a NOSPECS grade of 4 or more, and a disease duration of less than 3 months. Any patient with an uncontrolled infection, another autoimmune disease, pregnancy or lactation was excluded. Diagnoses relied on clinical symptoms, serum thyroxine and TRAb, thyroid ultrasound and orbital computed tomography. PBMCs were isolated from 8 to 10 ml of fresh peripheral blood by Ficoll-Paque density gradient centrifugation. Total RNA was extracted with Trizol reagent, and quality was checked on an Agilent 2100 Bioanalyzer. These data belong to a study of T cells in Graves' hyperthyroidism and ophthalmopathy (dated by TCRdb to about 2019). For the study in its entirety: Peripheral blood samples were taken at the time of initial diagnosis, prior to any treatment. Thyroid tissue and blood T-cell repertoires from roughly six Graves' hyperthyroidism patients were also compared in the study. A discovery cohort of roughly 96 patients, about 40 with Graves' ophthalmopathy and under 60 with stable Graves' hyperthyroidism, was used to find distinguishing TCR V-J signatures. Prospective prediction of ophthalmopathy was tested in an independent validation cohort consisting of some 19 hyperthyroidism patients and some 15 patients who later progressed to ophthalmopathy. After sampling, hyperthyroidism patients received methimazole starting at 30 mg daily, and ophthalmopathy patients received high-dose intravenous methylprednisolone. For training and testing, the 100 or so patients in the discovery cohort were randomly divided in a 7:3 ratio. The paper reports TCR Vbeta CDR3 sequencing of 140 or so peripheral blood samples: some 41 ophthalmopathy, under 80 hyperthyroidism and approximately 17 progressor patients.

The CDR3 spans 14 residues, from the cysteine through the phenylalanine. This entry keeps only the CDR3 DNA: 42 bases, framed from base 1. V and J lose 4 bases and 2 bases, and a span of 11 bases separates them. For CDR1 and CDR2, the germline V gene lists SQVTM and ANQGSEA. Study-wide findings and limitations: In validation, the model predicted progression to ophthalmopathy with approximately 69% sensitivity and around 72% specificity, a median of approximately 6.5 months before onset. Ophthalmopathy was separated from stable hyperthyroidism by a 13 V-J signature model, with about 86% sensitivity and approximately 81% specificity obtained in cross-validation and 80%/75% obtained in testing. Most expanded thyroid clonotypes (frequency above 0.001) were also found in blood, which suggests that blood repertoires may mirror thyroid immune responses. Sample size was not statistically predetermined, and blinding of investigators to group allocation was not performed.

The V and J segments used are TRBV29-1 and TRBJ2-2, and TRBD2 may be the D gene, going by 6 matching bases. The source of this sequence is a woman aged 40 to 50 with Graves' ophthalmopathy. Source material: blood. In nucleotides, the sequence is TGCAGCGTTGTGGGGGGAAAAAACACCGGGGAGCTGTTTTTT. Its translation reads: CSVVGGKNTGELFF.